This T cell receptor beta chain was found in a study of T cell changes during pregnancy in multiple sclerosis. Assay: immunoSEQ multiplex PCR; the TCRdb copy retains only in-frame clones and omits some. The table lists 70,000 to 75,000 clones, approximately 94% of them singletons. The trim removed 8 bases at V and 4 bases at J, leaving 13 bases unmatched. CDR3 size: 16 residues. The germline V gene has CDR1 MNHEY and CDR2 SMNVEV (reference sequence). The chain has TRBV27 and TRBJ1-1, with TRBD1 matching over 10 bases. Specimen: peripheral blood, collected in the second trimester of pregnancy. The receptor comes from a female donor in good health, enrolled as a control in a pregnancy study. The CDR3 is CASGTGQGVLGTEAFF. CDR3 DNA: TGTGCCAGCGGAACTGGACAGGGGGTTTTGGGCACTGAAGCTTTCTTT.